The clone carrying this TCR beta chain was seen a single time. Its antigen is not known. The CDR3 consists of 13 residues. Deletions cut 2 bases from V and 6 bases from J, with 9 bases between. Looked up from germline, CDR1 is MNHEY and CDR2 is SVGAGI. These data belong to a study of CD8 T cells in Susac syndrome. The multiple sclerosis control group comprised treatment-naive patients with stable or active relapsing-remitting disease. Bulk CD8+ and CD4+ cells came from magnetic negative isolation; CD8+ TEMRA by FACS. Overall study findings and caveats: In its TCR sequencing and HLA analysis, the study acknowledged that the number of individuals was relatively small.

Reverse transcription of roughly 0.5 to 1 ug RNA used random hexamers. Across 54 Vbeta and 13 Jbeta, immunoSEQ multiplex PCR amplified TCR beta CDR3. One entry per CDR3 protein results from TCRdb running MiXCR on the immunoSEQ multiplex PCR reads. The data contain under 350,000 distinct CDR3 sequences, around 90% of them singletons. This TCR was sampled from a human donor with multiple sclerosis. Material: CD4+ T cells from PBMCs. The J gene is TRBJ2-3, the V gene TRBV6-5; maybe TRBD2 (5 bases). This CDR3 reads CASSYVRGDTQYF. The CDR3 bases are TGTGCCAGCAGTTACGTCCGCGGGGATACGCAGTATTTT.